One and the same sample provided the 19 T cell receptor beta chains below, sequenced in a study of T cell repertoires in cytomegalovirus infection. TCRdb itself ran the reads through MiXCR, one entry per CDR3 protein. The sample includes around 170,000 distinct CDR3 sequences, under 15% of them seen just once. The specimen was PBMCs. Receptors originate from a human donor in good health (CMV status not recorded). Some clones in this sample may be carry-over from other donors' samples.

Note on this clonotype: A much bigger clone sits one base away, suggesting this may be a read error. V is TRBV15 and J is TRBJ2-5, with TRBD1 matching 7 bases. The CDR3 is made up of 14 amino acids. CDR1 and CDR2 (germline): LNHNV, YYDKDF (reference sequence). CDR3: CVTSRDRAEETQYF. CDR3 DNA: TGTGTCACCAGCAGAGACAGGGCGGAAGAGACCCAGTACTTC.

The chain uses TRBV6-1 and TRBJ2-7; possible D gene TRBD1, 6 bases. The CDR3 contains 14 residues. Germline loops: CDR1 MNHNS, CDR2 SASEGT. Between the trimmed V and J ends, which lost 5 bases and 4 bases, there was a span of 15 bases. CDR3 bases: TGTGCCAGCAGTCATTCCGGGACACCTTACGAGCAGTACTTC. Its protein product is CASSHSGTPYEQYF.

The chain is built from TRBV20-1 and TRBJ1-5; unclear D gene. The CDR3 sequence is 12 residues long. V was shortened by 6 bases and J by 4 bases, with 10 bases between the two germline ends. Per the germline V gene, CDR1 is DFQATT and CDR2 is SNEGSKA (reference sequence). CDR3 nucleotides: TGCAGTGCCCGGGGTCCTAATCAGCCCCAGCATTTT. This codes for CSARGPNQPQHF.

This clonotype came up many times. The chain links TRBV12-3 or TRBV12-4 to TRBJ2-7; D assignment may be TRBD1 or TRBD2 (5 bases each). V lost 7 bases and J 3 bases, leaving 13 bases between the germline ends. This CDR3 is 13 amino acids long. CDR3 protein: CASTPGRYYEQYF. CDR3 DNA: TGTGCCAGCACCCCGGGACGGTACTACGAGCAGTACTTC.

This clonotype has ten or more counts. V is TRBV7-2 and J is TRBJ1-1; 8 bases agree with TRBD1. CDR3 length equals 18 residues. Trimming removed 5 bases from V and 4 bases from J; junction bases left unmatched: 18. Germline V gene data show CDR1 as SGHTA and CDR2 as FQGNSA. The CDR3 DNA sequence: TGTGCCAGCAGCCAGCTTATACGGACAGGGCTTTGGGGCACTGAAGCTTTCTTT. Encoded protein: CASSQLIRTGLWGTEAFF. Drawing the rest from reference TRBV7-2 and TRBJ1-1, the complete variable domain is GAGVSQSPSNKVTEKGKDVELRCDPISGHTALYWYRQSLGQGLEFLIYFQGNSAPDKSGLPSDRFSAERTGGSVSTLTIQRTQQEDSAVYLCASSQLIRTGLWGTEAFFGQGTRLTVV.

This clonotype was picked up one time. A much larger clonotype is one base distant, so this may be a read error. The CDR3 here is CASWTGTSGANVLTF. The CDR3, as DNA: TGTGCCTCCTGGACAGGGACCTCTGGGGCCAACGTCCTGACTTTC. The gene calls are TRBV28 and TRBJ2-6; 8 bases line up with TRBD1. The J segment lost 0 bases and the V segment lost 11 bases, leaving 6 bases of the junction unmatched. This CDR3 has 15 residues. Germline V lookup: CDR1 MDHEN, CDR2 SYDVKM.

The chain recombines TRBV5-6 with TRBJ2-1; 11 bases are a match to TRBD2. The CDR3 runs to 15 residues. Germline V gene data show CDR1 as SGHDT and CDR2 as YYEEEE. V lost 1 base to trimming and J lost 6 bases; unmatched junction nucleotides: 3. Here the CDR3 reads CASSLTSGSINEQFF. In DNA, the CDR3 is TGTGCCAGCAGCTTGACTAGCGGGAGTATCAATGAGCAGTTCTTC.

This clonotype was detected ten times or more. The chain couples TRBV29-1 to TRBJ1-5, with D possibly being TRBD1 (6 bases). Germline V lookup: CDR1 SQVTM, CDR2 ANQGSEA. Trimming pared 6 bases from V and 2 bases from J, leaving 14 bases between. There are 14 residues in the CDR3. The CDR3 DNA is TGCAGCGTGAAAGCCAGGGGCGGCAATCAGCCCCAGCATTTT. The encoded protein is CSVKARGGNQPQHF.

The V gene is TRBV20-1, the J gene TRBJ2-7; D might be TRBD1 or TRBD2, each matching 6 bases. Germline-derived CDR1 and CDR2 are DFQATT and SNEGSKA (reference sequence). V lost 4 bases and J 0 bases, leaving 19 bases between the germline ends. The CDR3 extends over 16 amino acids. For the CDR3, the DNA is TGCAGTGCTAATAACGGAGGGGGACGGAGCTCCTACGAGCAGTACTTC. Its protein is CSANNGGGRSSYEQYF.

At least ten counts were recorded for this clonotype. This chain uses TRBV7-9 with TRBJ1-5; D uncertain. Trimming cost V 5 bases and J 7 bases, with 12 bases left between them. The CDR3 totals 13 residues. CDR1 and CDR2 (germline): SEHNR, FQNEAQ (reference sequence). CDR3 residues: CASSGRYGQPQHF. CDR3 sequence (DNA): TGTGCCAGCAGCGGAAGGTACGGGCAGCCCCAGCATTTT.

This clonotype has at least ten counts. The CDR3 spells CASSEGMNTEAFF. The CDR3, as DNA: TGTGCCAGCAGTGAAGGGATGAACACTGAAGCTTTCTTT. The V and J genes are TRBV6-1 and TRBJ1-1; D uncertain. Germline V CDR1 and CDR2: MNHNS, SASEGT. V lost 1 base and J lost 0, with 3 bases in between. The CDR3 sequence is 13 residues long.

In this sample, this clonotype turned up a few times. CDR3 in DNA: TGTGCCAGCAGCTTAATGTCGTCCGGGGGCACAGATACGCAGTATTTT. Amino acid sequence: CASSLMSSGGTDTQYF. V is TRBV7-8 and J is TRBJ2-3; D possibly corresponds to TRBD2 (5 bases). CDR3 length: 16 amino acids. Per germline, CDR1 SGHVS and CDR2 FQNEAQ. Trimming took off 2 bases at V and 1 base at J, with 13 bases between the two ends.

For this clonotype: This could be a read error, since a much larger clone is one nucleotide away. The chain recombines TRBV6-1 with TRBJ2-5, with 7 bases lining up with TRBD2. This CDR3 contains 14 residues. Germline lookup yields CDR1 MNHNS and CDR2 SASEGT. With V trimmed by 10 bases and J by 7 bases, 15 bases remained unmatched. The CDR3 DNA follows: TGTGCCACCCTAGCGGAGTCCGGGCTCGGGACCCAGTACTTC. Its translation: CATLAESGLGTQYF.

This clonotype was counted ten times or more. This chain connects TRBV4-1 to TRBJ1-1, with a tentative D call TRBD1 (5 bases). From germline, CDR1 is MGHRA and CDR2 YSYEKL. The CDR3 sequence is 15 residues long. Deletions cut 5 bases from V and 2 bases from J, with 15 bases between. The DNA for the CDR3 is TGCGCCAGCAGCTCTCAAGGGGCTCCAAACACTGAAGCTTTCTTT. Its translation: CASSSQGAPNTEAFF.

In this sample, this clonotype turned up many times. The chain recombines TRBV5-8 with TRBJ1-5; D gene unclear. CDR1 and CDR2 (germline): SGHTS, YDEGEE. With 4 bases removed from V and 0 bases from J, the gap between germline ends came to 17 bases. The CDR3 totals 17 residues. CDR3 sequence (DNA): TGTGCCAGCAGCAAACCGGGGAACTTATATAGCAATCAGCCCCAGCATTTT. Its protein is CASSKPGNLYSNQPQHF.

In its sample, this clonotype was seen many times. The chain joins TRBV7-2 to TRBJ2-5; D is unclear. The CDR3 has 13 amino acids. V was clipped by 4 bases and J by 1 base, with 7 bases between them. Per the germline V gene, CDR1 is SGHTA and CDR2 is FQGNSA. CDR3 protein: CASSSWFQETQYF. The CDR3, as DNA: TGTGCCAGCAGCTCCTGGTTCCAAGAGACCCAGTACTTC.

This clonotype was seen a few times. The chain is built from TRBV24-1 and TRBJ2-5; perhaps TRBD2 as D (5 bases). Germline CDR1 is KGHDR and CDR2 is SFDVKD. The CDR3 spans 15 residues. V shed 5 bases and J shed 2 bases, with 14 bases lying between them. CDR3 in amino acids: CATSAPELGQETQYF. The DNA for the CDR3 is TGTGCCACCAGTGCCCCGGAACTAGGTCAAGAGACCCAGTACTTC.

This clonotype was seen only a few times. The V gene is TRBV7-8, the J gene TRBJ2-2; 9 bases are shared with TRBD2. V lost 11 bases, J lost 4 bases, and 14 bases stayed unmatched. The CDR3 spans 16 residues. Germline V gene data show CDR1 as SGHVS and CDR2 as FQNEAQ. The CDR3 reads CALSRKSSGVTGELFF. CDR3 bases: TGTGCCTTATCCCGAAAATCTAGCGGGGTCACCGGGGAGCTGTTTTTT.

This clonotype was picked up many times. The chain couples TRBV7-2 to TRBJ2-5, with D tentatively TRBD2 (6 bases). The CDR3 is 11 residues long. Germline V gene sequence: CDR1 SGHTA, CDR2 FQGNSA. V was trimmed by 6 bases and J by 5 bases, leaving 7 bases between them. CDR3 sequence (DNA): TGTGCCAGCAGACTAGCTGAGACCCAGTACTTC. Amino acid sequence: CASRLAETQYF.